This entry features one T cell receptor (beta chain) sequence. Its antigen remains unknown. The same CDR3 is also encoded by other DNA sequences in this sample. This sample stems from a study of shared clonotypes between healthy human individuals. Study-wide results and limits: Rarefaction showed sorted-subset sequencing was incomplete despite large depth. Investigators expected sequencing depth to affect clonotype sharing among donors.

Sequenced by immunoSEQ multiplex PCR; TCRdb stores in-frame clones only, minus some. The sample contains hundreds of thousands of clones, over 65% of which appear only once. This sequence was found in a woman aged 30 to 39 in good health. The sequencing sample was made of memory CD4+ T cells sorted from blood. Sample subset: CD45RA-negative fraction.

The CDR3 nucleotides read TGTGCCAGCAGCTTAGACAGAGAGACCCAGTACTTC. It encodes CASSLDRETQYF. The V gene is TRBV11-3, the J gene TRBJ2-5; D gene unclear. V dropped 0 bases and J dropped 4 bases, with 3 bases sitting between them. This CDR3 is 12 amino acids long. Germline values: CDR1 SGHNT, CDR2 YENEEA.